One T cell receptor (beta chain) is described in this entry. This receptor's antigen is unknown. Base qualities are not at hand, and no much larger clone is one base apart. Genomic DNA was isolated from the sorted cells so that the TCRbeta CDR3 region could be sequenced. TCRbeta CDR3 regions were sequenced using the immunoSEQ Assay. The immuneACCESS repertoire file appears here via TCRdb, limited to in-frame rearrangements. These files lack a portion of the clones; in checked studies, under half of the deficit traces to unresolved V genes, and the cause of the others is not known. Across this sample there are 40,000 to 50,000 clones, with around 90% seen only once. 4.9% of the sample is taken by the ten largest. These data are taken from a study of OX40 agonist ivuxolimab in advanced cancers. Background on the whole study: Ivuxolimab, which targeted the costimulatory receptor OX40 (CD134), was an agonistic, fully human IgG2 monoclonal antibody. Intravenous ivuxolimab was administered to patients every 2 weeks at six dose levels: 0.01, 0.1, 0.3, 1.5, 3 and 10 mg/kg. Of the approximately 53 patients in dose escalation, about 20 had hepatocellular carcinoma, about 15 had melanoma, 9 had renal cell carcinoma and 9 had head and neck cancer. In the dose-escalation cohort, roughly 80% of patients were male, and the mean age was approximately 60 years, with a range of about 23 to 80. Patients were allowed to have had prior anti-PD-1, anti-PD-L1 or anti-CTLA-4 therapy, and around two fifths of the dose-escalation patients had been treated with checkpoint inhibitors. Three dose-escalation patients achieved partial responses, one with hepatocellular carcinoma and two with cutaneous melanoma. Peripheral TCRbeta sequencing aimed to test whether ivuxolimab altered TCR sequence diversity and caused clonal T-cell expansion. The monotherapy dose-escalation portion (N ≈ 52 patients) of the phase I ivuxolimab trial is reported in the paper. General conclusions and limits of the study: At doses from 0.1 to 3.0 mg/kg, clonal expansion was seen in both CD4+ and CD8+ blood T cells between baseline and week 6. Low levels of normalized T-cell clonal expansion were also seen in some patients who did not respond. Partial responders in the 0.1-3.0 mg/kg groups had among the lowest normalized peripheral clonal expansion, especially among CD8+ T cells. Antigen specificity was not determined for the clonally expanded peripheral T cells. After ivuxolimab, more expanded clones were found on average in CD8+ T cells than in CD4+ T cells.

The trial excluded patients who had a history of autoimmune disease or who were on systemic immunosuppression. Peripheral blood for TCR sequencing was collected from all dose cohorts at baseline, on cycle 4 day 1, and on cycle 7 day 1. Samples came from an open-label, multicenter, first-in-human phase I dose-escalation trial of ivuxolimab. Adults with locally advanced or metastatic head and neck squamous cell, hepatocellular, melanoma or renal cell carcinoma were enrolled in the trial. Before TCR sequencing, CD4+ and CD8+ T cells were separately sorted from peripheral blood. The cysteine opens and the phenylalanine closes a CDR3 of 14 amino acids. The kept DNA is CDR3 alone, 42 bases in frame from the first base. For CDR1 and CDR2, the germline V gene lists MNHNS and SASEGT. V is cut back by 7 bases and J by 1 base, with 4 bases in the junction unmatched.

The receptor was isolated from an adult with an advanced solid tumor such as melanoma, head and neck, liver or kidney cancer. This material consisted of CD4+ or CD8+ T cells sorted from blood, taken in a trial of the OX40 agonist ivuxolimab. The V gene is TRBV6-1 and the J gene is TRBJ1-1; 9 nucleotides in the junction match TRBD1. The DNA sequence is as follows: TGTGCCAGCAAGCCGGGACAGGGGAACACTGAAGCTTTCTTT. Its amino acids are CASKPGQGNTEAFF.